What follows are 26 T cell receptor beta chains derived from one specimen sequenced in a study of vaccination and CD4 T cells after COVID-19. Treatment indicated: approximately nine-day PBMC culture with coronavirus spike peptide pools or control peptides (ViraFEST assay). Their antigen targets remain unknown. The Oncomine TCR Beta short-read assay sequenced DNA from cultured CD4+ T cells. Via MiXCR, TCRdb re-called the PCR reads, giving one row per CDR3 protein. The profile shows 20,000 to 30,000 distinct CDR3 sequences, over 60% of them singletons. The sample taken for sequencing was CD4+ T cells from blood, cultured in vitro. Receptors were obtained from a human donor who had recovered from COVID-19.

This chain joins TRBV6-1 and TRBJ1-2; no definite D call. CDR1 MNHNS and CDR2 SASEGT come from the germline V gene. This CDR3 region has 13 residues. The ends were cut back, 5 bases at V and 4 bases at J, with 11 bases in the middle. CDR3 bases: TGTGCCAGCAGTCAAGAGATCGCCTATGGCTACACCTTC. Its translation: CASSQEIAYGYTF.

This clonotype was recorded a few times. The chain links TRBV7-2 to TRBJ1-6, with 8 bases identical to TRBD1. The germline gives CDR1 SGHTA, CDR2 FQGNSA. The CDR3 length is 15 residues. With V trimmed by 5 bases and J by 9 bases, 9 bases remained unmatched. The DNA of the CDR3 is TGTGCCAGCAGCAGCGGACAGGGTCAGGGTTCACCCCTCCACTTT. Encoded protein: CASSSGQGQGSPLHF.

As DNA, the CDR3 is TGTGCCAGCAATGGGTTTGATTATGGCTACACCTTC. Translation: CASNGFDYGYTF. The gene calls are TRBV6-1 and TRBJ1-2; the D is unclear. In germline, CDR1 is MNHNS, CDR2 SASEGT. The CDR3 contains 12 residues. V was clipped by 7 bases and J by 5 bases, with 11 bases between them.

The chain employs TRBV20-1 and TRBJ2-1, with D hard to call. Germline-derived CDR1 and CDR2 are DFQATT and SNEGSKA (reference sequence). The CDR3 runs to 16 residues. V was shortened by 0 bases and J by 4 bases, with 16 bases between the two germline ends. As DNA, the CDR3 is TGCAGTGCTAGAGATCCCAACCCGGGTAAATACAATGAGCAGTTCTTC. It yields the protein CSARDPNPGKYNEQFF.

This rearrangement joins TRBV20-1 to TRBJ1-1; D uncertain. CDR3 size: 11 residues. Germline values: CDR1 DFQATT, CDR2 SNEGSKA (reference sequence). Trimming removed 1 base at V and 11 bases at J, with 11 bases between. The CDR3 nucleotides are TGCAGTGCTAGAGTTCACCGCGGTGCTTTCTTT. As protein: CSARVHRGAFF.

This chain uses TRBV24-1 with TRBJ1-2; 8 nucleotides match TRBD1. Germline V lookup: CDR1 KGHDR, CDR2 SFDVKD. Unmatched junction bases numbered 9, after V lost 4 bases and J lost 3 bases. The CDR3 is 16 residues long. In DNA form, the CDR3 reads TGTGCCACCAGTGACCCAGGACAGGGAGGCGACTATGGCTACACCTTC. Its protein product is CATSDPGQGGDYGYTF.

The J gene is TRBJ2-5, the V gene TRBV30; tentatively, D is TRBD1 (7 bases). Trimming stripped 4 bases from V and 5 bases from J, with 20 bases between. The CDR3 has 15 residues. Germline CDR1 and CDR2: GTSNPN and SVGIG (reference sequence). CDR3 nucleotides: TGTGCCTGGACCAGGGGGGCAGGTTCTTTGGAGACCCAGTACTTC. It encodes CAWTRGAGSLETQYF.

The chain uses TRBV12-3 or TRBV12-4 and TRBJ1-2, with 9 bases that match TRBD1. V trimming: 6 bases; J trimming: 8 bases; junction bases outside the gene matches: 7. The CDR3 sequence is 13 residues long. The CDR3 DNA reads TGTGCCAGCAGCAAACAGGGGGCGAGGGGCTACACCTTC. This encodes CASSKQGARGYTF.

The V and J genes are TRBV10-1 and TRBJ2-1, with D possibly matching TRBD1 (5 bases). Germline values: CDR1 WNHNN, CDR2 SYGVQD (reference sequence). This CDR3 has 13 residues. V dropped 4 bases and J dropped 4 bases, with 8 bases sitting between them. CDR3 in DNA: TGCGCCAGCAGTGGACAGCTTTACAATGAGCAGTTCTTC. Its protein product is CASSGQLYNEQFF.

The chain combines TRBV12-3 or TRBV12-4 with TRBJ2-3; D is uncertain. CDR3 length: 13 residues. V shed 4 bases and J shed 3 bases, with 8 bases lying between them. CDR3 amino acids: CASSWAETDTQYF. CDR3 bases: TGTGCCAGCAGTTGGGCAGAAACAGATACGCAGTATTTT.

This chain connects TRBV21-1 to TRBJ2-1; TRBD1 reflects the table's D call only, with no check against the DNA. TRBV21-1 is classified as a pseudogene. The CDR3 is made up of 11 amino acids. The DNA of the CDR3 is TGTGCCAGCCCGTTCAGGGATGAGCAGTTCTTC. It encodes CASPFRDEQFF.

The rearrangement uses TRBV20-1 and TRBJ2-7, with 7 nucleotides matching TRBD2. CDR3 size: 16 residues. Germline values: CDR1 DFQATT, CDR2 SNEGSKA (reference sequence). Trimming removed 4 bases from V and 4 bases from J; junction bases left unmatched: 16. In DNA form, the CDR3 reads TGCAGTGCTATAGAGTCTTTTGGGCGGGAGATATACGAGCAGTACTTC. It is translated as CSAIESFGREIYEQYF.

CDR3 in amino acids: CASSLTLGKETQYF. CDR3 in DNA: TGTGCCAGCAGCTTAACTTTGGGGAAAGAGACCCAGTACTTC. The J gene is TRBJ2-5, the V gene TRBV7-3; D is unresolved. V was clipped by 0 bases and J by 3 bases, with 8 bases between them. The germline CDR1 and CDR2 sequences are SGHTA and FQGTGA. CDR3 length: 14 residues. Full variable domain (outside the CDR3, taken from reference TRBV7-3 and TRBJ2-5): GAGVSQTPSNKVTEKGKYVELRCDPISGHTALYWYRQSLGQGPEFLIYFQGTGAADDSGLPNDRFFAVRPEGSVSTLKIQRTERGDSAVYLCASSLTLGKETQYFGPGTRLLVL.

This sequence joins TRBV7-2 and TRBJ1-5, with D unresolved. Germline CDR1 reads SGHTA; CDR2 reads FQGNSA. V was cut by 2 bases and J by 0 bases, with 11 bases left in between. This CDR3 is built from 16 residues. CDR3 sequence: CASSLLGAISNQPQHF. The CDR3 bases are TGTGCCAGCAGCTTACTTGGAGCCATTAGCAATCAGCCCCAGCATTTT. Full variable domain (rest looked up from reference TRBV7-2 and TRBJ1-5): GAGVSQSPSNKVTEKGKDVELRCDPISGHTALYWYRQSLGQGLEFLIYFQGNSAPDKSGLPSDRFSAERTGGSVSTLTIQRTQQEDSAVYLCASSLLGAISNQPQHFGDGTRLSIL.

The chain uses TRBV28 and TRBJ1-1; D uncertain. The germline V gene has CDR1 MDHEN and CDR2 SYDVKM. The ends were cut back, 8 bases at V and 0 bases at J, with 4 bases in the middle. This CDR3 has 11 residues. The chain's CDR3 is CASFVNTEAFF. Written as DNA, the CDR3 is TGTGCCAGCTTCGTGAACACTGAAGCTTTCTTT.

The rearrangement joins TRBV6-1 to TRBJ1-1; 12 bases map to TRBD1. Germline CDR1 MNHNS, CDR2 SASEGT. The CDR3 runs 16 residues. With 6 bases clipped from V and 1 base from J, the junction kept 6 bases outside the gene matches. DNA of the CDR3: TGTGCCAGCAGAGACCGGGACAGGGGGCCGAACACTGAAGCTTTCTTT. Amino acids: CASRDRDRGPNTEAFF.

The rearrangement uses TRBV20-1 and TRBJ1-5; D ambiguous. The CDR3 length is 14 residues. V shed 3 bases and J shed 4 bases, with 13 bases lying between them. Germline V gene sequence: CDR1 DFQATT, CDR2 SNEGSKA (reference sequence). CDR3 protein: CSASSGQGNQPQHF. In DNA form, the CDR3 reads TGCAGTGCTAGTTCGGGCCAAGGGAATCAGCCCCAGCATTTT.

V gene TRBV6-2 or TRBV6-3 combines with J gene TRBJ2-2, with 8 nucleotides matching TRBD2. Germline lookup yields CDR1 MNHEY and CDR2 SVGEGT. This CDR3 region has 15 residues. Losses at the gene ends were 7 bases for V and 8 bases for J; bases not matched to a gene: 12. The CDR3 here is CASKSDGRAGGELFF. CDR3 DNA: TGTGCCAGCAAGTCTGACGGGAGGGCCGGGGGGGAGCTGTTTTTT.

The rearrangement links TRBV7-6 to TRBJ2-3, with a weak D call TRBD2 (5 bases). The length of the CDR3 is 15 residues. Germline V gene sequence: CDR1 SGHVS, CDR2 FNYEAQ. Between the trimmed V and J ends, which lost 5 bases and 2 bases, there was a span of 14 bases. In nucleotides, the CDR3 is TGTGCCAGCAGCCCAACCGGGATTCCCACAGATACGCAGTATTTT. Amino acid sequence: CASSPTGIPTDTQYF.

The J gene is TRBJ1-2, the V gene TRBV6-1; weak D call: TRBD1 (6 bases). Per germline, CDR1 MNHNS and CDR2 SASEGT. CDR3 length: 18 residues. Trimming removed 5 bases from V and 4 bases from J, with 26 bases in between. CDR3 bases: TGTGCCAGCAGTATCGCCTATCGACAGGCCGGGACTAGCTATGGCTACACCTTC. Its protein is CASSIAYRQAGTSYGYTF.

J is TRBJ1-3 and V is TRBV20-1; the D is unclear. The CDR3 is 17 amino acids. Germline V gene sequence: CDR1 DFQATT, CDR2 SNEGSKA (reference sequence). V was trimmed by 0 bases and J by 1 base, leaving 16 bases between them. CDR3 nucleotides: TGCAGTGCTAGAGATCCCAAGTTTCCGTCATCTGGAAACACCATATATTTT. It encodes CSARDPKFPSSGNTIYF.

The chain uses TRBV6-5 and TRBJ1-5; 9 bases fit TRBD1. After removal of 2 bases from V and 4 bases from J, the junction contained 6 bases not matched to a gene. Germline values: CDR1 MNHEY, CDR2 SVGAGI. This CDR3 region has 16 residues. The DNA for the CDR3 is TGTGCCAGCAGTTACCCGGGACAGGGCAAAAATCAGCCCCAGCATTTT. It specifies CASSYPGQGKNQPQHF.

V usage is TRBV15 and J usage is TRBJ2-1; 9 bases agree with TRBD2. The CDR3 contains 14 residues. The V gene end was trimmed by 4 bases and the J gene end by 8 bases; junction bases not matched to a gene: 6. Per germline, CDR1 LNHNV and CDR2 YYDKDF (reference sequence). The CDR3 nucleotides read TGTGCCACCAGCATGGGGACTAGCTATCATGAGCAGTTCTTC. Translated, it gives CATSMGTSYHEQFF.

The chain is built from TRBV6-1 and TRBJ1-1; TRBD1 aligns across 7 bases. The germline CDR1 and CDR2 sequences are MNHNS and SASEGT. V was clipped by 8 bases and J by 3 bases; unmatched bases: 12. The CDR3 contains 15 residues. The CDR3 spells CASSPGQFRYTEAFF. For the CDR3, the DNA is TGTGCCAGCTCTCCGGGACAGTTCCGGTACACTGAAGCTTTCTTT.

This clonotype has just a few counts. The chain joins TRBV24-1 to TRBJ1-2; possible D gene TRBD1, 5 bases. Trimming cost V 0 bases and J 3 bases, with 7 bases left between them. The V gene's germline CDR1 is KGHDR and CDR2 SFDVKD. The CDR3 covers 14 residues. Here the CDR3 reads CATSDLGDDYGYTF. The DNA of the CDR3 is TGTGCCACCAGTGATTTGGGGGACGACTATGGCTACACCTTC.

The table lists this clonotype with a few counts. The rearrangement uses TRBV7-2 and TRBJ2-2; no definite D call. The CDR3 totals 13 residues. CDR1 SGHTA and CDR2 FQGNSA come from the germline V gene. V shed 5 bases and J shed 8 bases, with 12 bases lying between them. CDR3 sequence (DNA): TGTGCCAGCAGCCCGGGCCGAGCGGGGGAGCTGTTTTTT. Translation gives CASSPGRAGELFF.